The rows below give T cell receptor beta chains drawn from one sample of a study of T cells after yellow fever vaccination. TCRdb reanalysed the 5' RACE reads using MiXCR and keeps one entry per CDR3 protein. The sample records approximately 120,000 distinct CDR3 sequences, about 8.8% being singletons. The sample in question was CD8+ T cells sorted from PBMCs, obtained on the day of the yellow fever booster vaccination. These receptors originate from a man aged 18 to 29 who received the YFV17D yellow fever vaccine. The CDR3 runs from the conserved cysteine through the conserved F or W. A D gene is named only where the DNA matches it firmly. A row's size may be missing; if present it is once, few, many or a size class.

>TRBD1|TRBV18|TRBJ1-2|few
CASSQRAGGYGYTF
TGTGCCAGCTCCCAACGGGCAGGGGGCTATGGCTACACCTTC
>TRBD1|TRBV11-1|TRBJ1-6|few
CASSEGDSLHF
TGTGCCAGCAGCGAAGGGGACAGCCTCCACTTT
>NA|TRBV10-1|TRBJ2-7|few
CASSDAEAGRGTYEQYF
TGCGCCAGCAGTGATGCCGAGGCGGGCCGGGGTACCTACGAGCAGTACTTC
>NA|TRBV9|TRBJ1-1|few
CASSEGGLTEAFF
TGTGCCAGCAGCGAAGGGGGACTGACTGAAGCTTTCTTT
>NA|TRBV6-2/TRBV6-3|TRBJ2-5|NA
CASSYSPAGTQYF
TGTGCCAGCAGTTATTCTCCCGCGGGGACCCAGTACTTC
>NA|TRBV18|TRBJ2-6|few
CASSPPGGGGANVLTF
TGTGCCAGCTCACCGCCGGGCGGAGGAGGGGCCAACGTCCTGACTTTC
>NA|TRBV29-1|TRBJ2-7|NA
CSVEGSRYSHSSSYEQYF
TGCAGCGTTGAAGGGTCAAGATACTCGCACTCGAGCTCCTACGAGCAGTACTTC
>NA|TRBV7-8|TRBJ2-3|NA
CASSLGDDTQYF
TGTGCCAGCAGCTTAGGAGATGATACGCAGTATTTT
>TRBD1|TRBV7-9|TRBJ1-2|NA
CASSVSGTGFGYTF
TGTGCCAGCAGCGTCAGCGGGACAGGGTTTGGCTACACCTTC
>TRBD1|TRBV29-1|TRBJ2-7|NA
CSVEAWDRGKNEQYF
TGCAGCGTTGAAGCTTGGGACAGGGGTAAAAACGAGCAGTACTTC
>NA|TRBV12-3/TRBV12-4|TRBJ1-5|few
CASSRNIDRQAQHF
TGTGCCAGCAGTCGAAACATCGACCGGCAGGCCCAGCATTTT
>NA|TRBV7-9|TRBJ1-1|NA
CASRVTVNTEAFF
TGTGCCAGCAGAGTTACAGTGAACACTGAAGCTTTCTTT
>TRBD2|TRBV12-3/TRBV12-4|TRBJ2-7|NA
CASSLGLAGSEQYF
TGTGCCAGCAGTTTAGGGCTAGCGGGGAGCGAGCAGTACTTC
>NA|TRBV7-8|TRBJ2-7|NA
CASSLVGRVYEQYF
TGTGCCAGCAGCTTAGTGGGACGGGTCTACGAGCAGTACTTC
>NA|TRBV20-1|TRBJ1-5|few
CSARDGRENQPQHF
TGCAGTGCTAGAGATGGCAGGGAGAATCAGCCCCAGCATTTT
>NA|TRBV20-1|TRBJ1-4|few
CSARPGLQATNEKLFF
TGCAGTGCTAGACCCGGGCTCCAGGCAACTAATGAAAAACTGTTTTTT
>NA|TRBV12-3/TRBV12-4|TRBJ1-1|few
CASSFLGTEAFF
TGTGCCAGCAGTTTTCTAGGAACTGAAGCTTTCTTT
>NA|TRBV4-2|TRBJ2-1|many
CASSQPSANEQFF
TGTGCCAGCAGCCAACCTAGCGCTAATGAGCAGTTCTTC
>NA|TRBV20-1|TRBJ1-3|NA
CSARPDGEWRNTIYF
TGCAGTGCTAGACCCGACGGGGAGTGGCGCAACACCATATATTTT
>TRBD2|TRBV4-3|TRBJ2-1|NA
CASSQDWASGRHEQFF
TGCGCCAGCAGCCAAGATTGGGCTAGCGGGCGACATGAGCAGTTCTTC
>NA|TRBV2|TRBJ2-3|NA
CASIGTYTQYF
TGTGCCAGCATCGGTACTTATACGCAGTATTTT
>NA|TRBV5-1|TRBJ2-7|NA
CASSLALGRAAYEQYF
TGCGCCAGCAGCTTGGCCCTGGGCAGGGCGGCCTACGAGCAGTACTTC
>NA|TRBV4-1|TRBJ2-7|many
CASSQGQQYSYEQYF
TGCGCCAGCAGCCAAGGGCAGCAGTACTCCTACGAGCAGTACTTC
>NA|TRBV6-4|TRBJ1-1|NA
CASSPFMGMNTEAFF
TGTGCCAGCAGCCCCTTTATGGGGATGAACACTGAAGCTTTCTTT
>NA|TRBV12-3/TRBV12-4|TRBJ1-1|few
CASTPSTQKAFF
TGTGCCAGCACCCCTTCGACCCAGAAAGCTTTCTTT
>NA|TRBV4-1|TRBJ1-4|NA
CASSRPAGTGWEKLFF
TGCGCCAGCAGCCGCCCTGCCGGTACAGGGTGGGAAAAACTGTTTTTT
>NA|TRBV29-1|TRBJ2-1|NA
CSVEGPVESSYNEQFF
TGCAGCGTTGAAGGCCCGGTTGAGAGCTCCTACAATGAGCAGTTCTTC
>NA|TRBV7-2|TRBJ1-3|few
CASSFSSGVRGNTIYF
TGTGCCAGCAGCTTTTCCTCAGGGGTTCGTGGAAACACCATATATTTT
>TRBD1|TRBV5-1|TRBJ2-4|many
CASSLGTGGLDIQYF
TGCGCCAGCAGCTTGGGCACAGGGGGCTTGGACATTCAGTACTTC